These 14 T cell receptor beta chains were all obtained from the same sample, sequenced in a study of blood T cell repertoires in COVID-19. Method: immunoSEQ multiplex PCR; TCRdb's copy keeps in-frame clones and lacks some. There are fewer than 130,000 clones in the sample; roughly 80% occur only once, and approximately 15% lies in the top ten. Input material: peripheral blood. The source of these receptors is a woman in her fifties or sixties with acute or convalescent COVID-19.

The chain has TRBV28 and TRBJ2-7; 8 bases fit TRBD1. Germline V gives CDR1 MDHEN, CDR2 SYDVKM. There are 15 residues in the CDR3. The ends lost 3 bases at V and 6 bases at J; junction bases unmatched: 10. In DNA, the CDR3 is TGTGCCAGCAGTTTTTCGGGACAGGCATTTAGCGAGCAGTACTTC. The encoded protein is CASSFSGQAFSEQYF.

This sequence joins TRBV23-1 and TRBJ2-1; 8 nucleotides match TRBD1. TRBV23-1 is flagged as an ORF with uncertain function. This CDR3 comprises 20 residues. V shed 3 bases, J shed 5 bases, and the junction held 21 bases outside the gene matches. CDR3 in amino acids: CASSHPILSGGLNHDNEQFF. In nucleotides, the CDR3 is TGCGCCAGCAGTCACCCAATCCTGTCAGGGGGCCTCAACCATGACAATGAGCAGTTCTTC.

The chain carries TRBV19 and TRBJ1-4, with TRBD1 matching over 7 bases. The CDR3 extends over 15 amino acids. Germline-derived CDR1 and CDR2 are LNHDA and SQIVND (reference sequence). With V trimmed by 4 bases and J by 2 bases, 4 bases remained unmatched. The CDR3, as DNA: TGTGCCAGTAGTACCGTGACAGGGACTAATGAAAAACTGTTTTTT. It yields the protein CASSTVTGTNEKLFF.

The genes are TRBV29-1 and TRBJ2-7; 9 bases align to TRBD1. The CDR3 runs 13 residues. After removal of 6 bases from V and 3 bases from J, the junction contained 6 bases not matched to a gene. The V gene's germline CDR1 is SQVTM and CDR2 ANQGSEA. The CDR3, as DNA: TGCAGCGTCCTCGGACAGGGGCACTACGAGCAGTACTTC. This sequence encodes CSVLGQGHYEQYF.

V is TRBV24-1 and J is TRBJ1-5, with 9 bases fitting TRBD1. V lost 7 bases to trimming and J lost 5 bases; unmatched junction nucleotides: 5. The CDR3 has 14 residues. CDR1 KGHDR and CDR2 SFDVKD come from the germline V gene. CDR3: CATSRGQGHQPQHF. CDR3 DNA sequence: TGTGCCACCAGCCGGGGACAGGGCCATCAGCCCCAGCATTTT.

The V call is TRBV7-2, the J call TRBJ1-6; no definite D call. CDR1 and CDR2 from the germline V gene are SGHTA and FQGNSA. The V gene lost 2 bases and the J gene lost 9 bases, with 11 bases spanning the gap. The CDR3 extends over 14 amino acids. The CDR3, as DNA: TGTGCCAGCAGCTTATCGGGTTTATCTTCACCCCTCCACTTT. This gives the protein CASSLSGLSSPLHF. Full variable domain (remainder filled in from reference TRBV7-2 and TRBJ1-6): GAGVSQSPSNKVTEKGKDVELRCDPISGHTALYWYRQSLGQGLEFLIYFQGNSAPDKSGLPSDRFSAERTGGSVSTLTIQRTQQEDSAVYLCASSLSGLSSPLHFGNGTRLTVT.

This chain joins TRBV4-3 and TRBJ2-1; possibly TRBD2 for D (7 bases). The CDR3 has 16 residues. Germline CDR1 is LGHNA and CDR2 is YSLEER. With 5 bases removed from V and 1 base from J, the gap between germline ends came to 15 bases. The CDR3 coding sequence is TGCGCCAGCAGCACCTCTCGGGGGGCATCCTACAATGAGCAGTTCTTC. It encodes CASSTSRGASYNEQFF.

The V and J genes are TRBV9 and TRBJ2-1; D gene ambiguous. Germline CDR1 is SGDLS and CDR2 is YYNGEE. CDR3 length equals 13 residues. V dropped 3 bases and J dropped 10 bases, with 14 bases sitting between them. As DNA, the CDR3 is TGTGCCAGCAGCGGATTCCCGGAGCAGGAGCAGTTCTTC. Translated: CASSGFPEQEQFF.

The chain is built from TRBV27 and TRBJ1-2; 7 bases line up with TRBD1. V lost 3 bases, J lost 2 bases, and 12 bases stayed unmatched. This CDR3 has 17 residues. CDR1 is MNHEY, CDR2 SMNVEV, per germline (reference sequence). CDR3 amino acids: CASSFLRPTGVNYGYTF. The CDR3 bases are TGTGCCAGCAGTTTCCTCCGCCCTACAGGGGTCAACTATGGCTACACCTTC.

The chain is built from TRBV6-4 and TRBJ1-2; D ambiguous. Trimming left V 4 bases short and J 4 bases short, with 10 bases between. This CDR3 is 13 amino acids long. Germline V gives CDR1 MRHNA, CDR2 SNTAGT. The CDR3 region is CASSVSSSYGYTF. As DNA, the CDR3 is TGTGCCAGCAGTGTTAGCAGCAGCTATGGCTACACCTTC.

In its sample, this clone was seen once. The CDR3 protein is CATSRRSGSGDIQYF. CDR3 DNA: TGTGCCACCAGCAGACGATCGGGAAGCGGAGACATTCAGTACTTC. The genes are TRBV15 and TRBJ2-4; possibly TRBD2 for D (5 bases). The V gene lost 2 bases and the J gene lost 8 bases, with 16 bases spanning the gap. The germline V gene has CDR1 LNHNV and CDR2 YYDKDF (reference sequence). The CDR3 has 15 residues.

The genes are TRBV4-3 and TRBJ2-4; D is perhaps TRBD2 (5 bases). CDR3 length: 15 amino acids. In germline, CDR1 is LGHNA, CDR2 YSLEER. V was pared by 0 bases and J by 3 bases, with 9 bases between. The CDR3: CASSQDKAGKNIQYF. CDR3 DNA: TGCGCCAGCAGCCAAGATAAGGCGGGCAAAAACATTCAGTACTTC.

The V call is TRBV5-5, the J call TRBJ1-1; possible D gene TRBD1, 6 bases. V was shortened by 7 bases and J by 0 bases, with 19 bases between the two germline ends. From germline, CDR1 is SGHKS and CDR2 YYEKEE (reference sequence). The CDR3 spans 16 residues. CDR3 region: CASQNLGGRLNTEAFF. For the CDR3, the DNA is TGTGCCAGCCAAAACCTGGGGGGGCGCTTGAACACTGAAGCTTTCTTT.

J is TRBJ1-5 and V is TRBV4-1; D not resolved. The V end was cut by 4 bases, the J end by 4 bases, with 20 bases between. The CDR3 sequence is 17 residues long. Germline V gene data show CDR1 as MGHRA and CDR2 as YSYEKL. CDR3 nucleotide sequence: TGCGCCAGCAGCCCCGGACGGGCTACCCGGGGTAATCAGCCCCAGCATTTT. Its translation: CASSPGRATRGNQPQHF.